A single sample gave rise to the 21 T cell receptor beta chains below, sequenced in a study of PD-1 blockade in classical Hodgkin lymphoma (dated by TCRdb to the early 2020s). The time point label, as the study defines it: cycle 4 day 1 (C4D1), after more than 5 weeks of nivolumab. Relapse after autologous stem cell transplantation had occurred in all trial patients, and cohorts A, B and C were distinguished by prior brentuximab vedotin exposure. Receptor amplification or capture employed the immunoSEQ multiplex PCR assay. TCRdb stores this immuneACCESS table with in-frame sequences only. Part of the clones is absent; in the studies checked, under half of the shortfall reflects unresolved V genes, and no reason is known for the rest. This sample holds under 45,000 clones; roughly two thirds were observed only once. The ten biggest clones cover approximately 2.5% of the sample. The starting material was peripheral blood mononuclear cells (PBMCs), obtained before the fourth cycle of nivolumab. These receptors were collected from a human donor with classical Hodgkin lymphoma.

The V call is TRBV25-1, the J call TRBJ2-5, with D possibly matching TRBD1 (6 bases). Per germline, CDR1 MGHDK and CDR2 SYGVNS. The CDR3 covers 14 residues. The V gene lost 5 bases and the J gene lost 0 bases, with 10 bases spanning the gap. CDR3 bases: TGTGCCAGCAGTTCTTGGACAGACCAAGAGACCCAGTACTTC. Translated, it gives CASSSWTDQETQYF.

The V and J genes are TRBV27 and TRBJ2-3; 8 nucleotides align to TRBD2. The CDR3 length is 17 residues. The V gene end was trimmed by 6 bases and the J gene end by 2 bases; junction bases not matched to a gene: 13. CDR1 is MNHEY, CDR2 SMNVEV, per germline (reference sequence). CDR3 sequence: CASRPHLGLAHTDTQYF. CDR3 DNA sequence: TGTGCCAGCAGACCACACCTTGGACTAGCCCACACAGATACGCAGTATTTT.

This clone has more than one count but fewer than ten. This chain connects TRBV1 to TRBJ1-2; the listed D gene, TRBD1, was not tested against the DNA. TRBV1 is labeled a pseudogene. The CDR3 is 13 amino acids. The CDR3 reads CTSSLRTVYGYTF. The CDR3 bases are TGCACCAGCAGCCTTAGGACAGTCTATGGCTACACCTTC.

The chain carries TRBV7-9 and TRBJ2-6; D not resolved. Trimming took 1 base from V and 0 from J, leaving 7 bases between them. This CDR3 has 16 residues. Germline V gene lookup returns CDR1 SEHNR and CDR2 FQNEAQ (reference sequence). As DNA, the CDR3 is TGTGCCAGCAGCTTAGGGAGAAGCTCTGGGGCCAACGTCCTGACTTTC. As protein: CASSLGRSSGANVLTF.

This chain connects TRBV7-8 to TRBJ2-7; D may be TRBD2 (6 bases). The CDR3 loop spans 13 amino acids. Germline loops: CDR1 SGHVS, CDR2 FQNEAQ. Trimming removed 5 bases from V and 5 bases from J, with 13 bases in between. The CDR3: CASSGYSGDEQYF. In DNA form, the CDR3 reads TGTGCCAGCAGCGGGTATTCGGGGGACGAGCAGTACTTC.

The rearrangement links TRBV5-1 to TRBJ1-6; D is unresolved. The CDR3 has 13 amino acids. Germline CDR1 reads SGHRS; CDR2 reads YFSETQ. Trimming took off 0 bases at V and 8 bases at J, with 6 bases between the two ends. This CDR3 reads CASSLAADSPLHF. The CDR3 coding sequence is TGCGCCAGCAGCTTGGCGGCAGATTCACCCCTCCACTTT.

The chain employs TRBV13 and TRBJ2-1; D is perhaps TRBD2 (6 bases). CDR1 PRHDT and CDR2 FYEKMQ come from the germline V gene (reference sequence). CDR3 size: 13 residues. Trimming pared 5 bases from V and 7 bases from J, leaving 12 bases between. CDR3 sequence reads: CASSQGLPNEQFF. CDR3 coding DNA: TGTGCCAGCAGCCAGGGACTGCCAAATGAGCAGTTCTTC.

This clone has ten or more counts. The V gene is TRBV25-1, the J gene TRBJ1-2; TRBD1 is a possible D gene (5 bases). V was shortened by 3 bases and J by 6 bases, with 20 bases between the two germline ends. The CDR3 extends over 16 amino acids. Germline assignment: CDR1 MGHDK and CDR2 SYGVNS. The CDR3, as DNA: TGTGCCAGCAGTGAGGGACCCTCGCATTGGGGGAATGGCTACACCTTC. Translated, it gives CASSEGPSHWGNGYTF.

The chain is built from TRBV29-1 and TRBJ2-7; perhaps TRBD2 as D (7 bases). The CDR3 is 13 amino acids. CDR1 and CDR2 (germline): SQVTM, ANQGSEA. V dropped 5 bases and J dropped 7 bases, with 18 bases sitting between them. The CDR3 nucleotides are TGCAGCGTTACTGCACCTAGGGGGGGGGAGCAGTACTTC. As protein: CSVTAPRGGEQYF.

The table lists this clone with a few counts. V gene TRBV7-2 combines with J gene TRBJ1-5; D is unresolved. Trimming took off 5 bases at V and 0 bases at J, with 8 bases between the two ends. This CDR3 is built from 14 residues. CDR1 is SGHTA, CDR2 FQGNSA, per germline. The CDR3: CASSTGASNQPQHF. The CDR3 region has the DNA TGTGCCAGCAGCACCGGAGCTAGCAATCAGCCCCAGCATTTT.

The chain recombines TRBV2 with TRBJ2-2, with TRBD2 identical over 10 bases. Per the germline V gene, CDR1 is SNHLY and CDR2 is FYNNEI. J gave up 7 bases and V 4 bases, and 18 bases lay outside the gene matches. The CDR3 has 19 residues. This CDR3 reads CASSAEPPGLALWGGELFF. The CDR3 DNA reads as TGTGCCAGCAGTGCCGAACCCCCGGGACTAGCGTTATGGGGCGGGGAGCTGTTTTTT. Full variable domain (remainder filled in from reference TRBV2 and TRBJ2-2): EPEVTQTPSHQVTQMGQEVILRCVPISNHLYFYWYRQILGQKVEFLVSFYNNEISEKSEIFDDQFSVERPDGSNFTLKIRSTKLEDSAMYFCASSAEPPGLALWGGELFFGEGSRLTVL.

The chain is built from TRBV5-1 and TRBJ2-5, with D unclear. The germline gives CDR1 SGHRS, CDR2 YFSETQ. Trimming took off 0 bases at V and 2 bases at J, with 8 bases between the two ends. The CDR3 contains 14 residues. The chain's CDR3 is CASSLGPEQETQYF. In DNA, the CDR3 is TGCGCCAGCAGCTTGGGGCCGGAACAAGAGACCCAGTACTTC. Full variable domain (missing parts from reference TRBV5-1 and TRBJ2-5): KAGVTQTPRYLIKTRGQQVTLSCSPISGHRSVSWYQQTPGQGLQFLFEYFSETQRNKGNFPGRFSGRQFSNSRSEMNVSTLELGDSALYLCASSLGPEQETQYFGPGTRLLVL.

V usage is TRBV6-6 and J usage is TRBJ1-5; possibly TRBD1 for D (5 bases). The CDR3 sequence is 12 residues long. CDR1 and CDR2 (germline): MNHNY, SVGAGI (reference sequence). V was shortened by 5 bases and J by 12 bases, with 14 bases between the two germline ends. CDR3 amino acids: CASSHGHINQHF. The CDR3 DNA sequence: TGTGCCAGCAGTCACGGACACATTAACCAGCATTTT.

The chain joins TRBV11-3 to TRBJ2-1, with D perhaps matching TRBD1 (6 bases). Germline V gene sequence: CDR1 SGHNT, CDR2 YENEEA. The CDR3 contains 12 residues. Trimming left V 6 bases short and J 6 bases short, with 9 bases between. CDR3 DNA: TGTGCCAGCAGTCGAGGGGGCAATGAGCAGTTCTTC. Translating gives CASSRGGNEQFF.

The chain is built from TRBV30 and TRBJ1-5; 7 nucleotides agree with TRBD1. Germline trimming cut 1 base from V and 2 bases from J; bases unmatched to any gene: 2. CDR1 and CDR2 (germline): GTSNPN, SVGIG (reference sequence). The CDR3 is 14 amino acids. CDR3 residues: CAWSDRGGNQPQHF. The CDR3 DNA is TGTGCCTGGAGTGACAGGGGTGGCAATCAGCCCCAGCATTTT.

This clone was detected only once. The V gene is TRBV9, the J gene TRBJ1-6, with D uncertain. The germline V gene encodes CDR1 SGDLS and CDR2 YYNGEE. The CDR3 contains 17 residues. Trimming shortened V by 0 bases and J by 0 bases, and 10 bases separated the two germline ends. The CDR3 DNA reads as TGTGCCAGCAGCGTAGCTAGCCGGAGCTCCTATAATTCACCCCTCCACTTT. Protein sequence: CASSVASRSSYNSPLHF. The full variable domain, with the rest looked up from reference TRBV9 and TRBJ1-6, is DSGVTQTPKHLITATGQRVTLRCSPRSGDLSVYWYQQSLDQGLQFLIQYYNGEERAKGNILERFSAQQFPDLHSELNLSSLELGDSALYFCASSVASRSSYNSPLHFGNGTRLTVT.

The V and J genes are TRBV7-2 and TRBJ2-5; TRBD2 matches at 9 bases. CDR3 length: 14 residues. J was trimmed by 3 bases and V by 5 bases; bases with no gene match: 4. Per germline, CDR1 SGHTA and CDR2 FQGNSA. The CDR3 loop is CASSPGLAEETQYF. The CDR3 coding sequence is TGTGCCAGCAGCCCGGGACTAGCCGAAGAGACCCAGTACTTC.

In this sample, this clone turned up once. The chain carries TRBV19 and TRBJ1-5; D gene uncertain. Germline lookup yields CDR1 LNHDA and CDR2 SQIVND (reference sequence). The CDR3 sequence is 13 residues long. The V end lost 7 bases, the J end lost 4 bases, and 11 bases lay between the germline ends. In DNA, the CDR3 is TGTGCCAGTAATCTTGCAGGAAATCAGCCCCAGCATTTT. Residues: CASNLAGNQPQHF.

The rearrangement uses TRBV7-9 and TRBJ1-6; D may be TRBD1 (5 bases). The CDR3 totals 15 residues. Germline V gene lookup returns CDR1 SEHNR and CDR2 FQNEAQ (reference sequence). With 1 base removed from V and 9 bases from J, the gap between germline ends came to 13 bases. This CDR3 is CASSLGGRQTSPLHF. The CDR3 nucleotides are TGTGCCAGCAGCTTAGGGGGGAGACAGACTTCACCCCTCCACTTT.

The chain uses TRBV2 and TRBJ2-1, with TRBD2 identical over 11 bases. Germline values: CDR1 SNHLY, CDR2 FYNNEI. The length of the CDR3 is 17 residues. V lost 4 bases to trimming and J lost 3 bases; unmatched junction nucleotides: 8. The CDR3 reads CASSVTVLAGDYNEQFF. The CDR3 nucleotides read TGTGCCAGCAGTGTAACAGTACTAGCGGGGGACTACAATGAGCAGTTCTTC.

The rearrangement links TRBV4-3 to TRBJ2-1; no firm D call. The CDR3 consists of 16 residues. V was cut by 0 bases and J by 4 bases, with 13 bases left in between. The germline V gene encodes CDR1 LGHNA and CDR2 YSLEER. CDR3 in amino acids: CASSQDQFVGYNEQFF. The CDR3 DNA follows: TGCGCCAGCAGCCAAGATCAGTTTGTGGGGTACAATGAGCAGTTCTTC.